The T cell receptor (beta chain) under discussion was sequenced for a study of cytomegalovirus exposure and HLA in healthy donors. V shed 5 bases, J shed 2 bases, and the junction held 10 bases outside the gene matches. Germline values: CDR1 MDHEN, CDR2 SYDVKM. CDR3 length equals 16 residues. The PCR employed 60 Vbeta primers together with 13 Jbeta primers. Method: immunoSEQ multiplex PCR; TCRdb's copy keeps in-frame clones and lacks some. Here the sample spans 200,000 to 250,000 clones, almost 85% being singletons. This receptor was taken from a woman between 35 and 50 years old in good health and CMV-seronegative. The genes are TRBV28 and TRBJ2-3; 7 bases line up with TRBD2. The specimen was PBMCs. In DNA, the CDR3 is TGTGCCAGCAGTATCCCCTCGGGGGGACCCACAGATACGCAGTATTTT. This sequence encodes CASSIPSGGPTDTQYF.